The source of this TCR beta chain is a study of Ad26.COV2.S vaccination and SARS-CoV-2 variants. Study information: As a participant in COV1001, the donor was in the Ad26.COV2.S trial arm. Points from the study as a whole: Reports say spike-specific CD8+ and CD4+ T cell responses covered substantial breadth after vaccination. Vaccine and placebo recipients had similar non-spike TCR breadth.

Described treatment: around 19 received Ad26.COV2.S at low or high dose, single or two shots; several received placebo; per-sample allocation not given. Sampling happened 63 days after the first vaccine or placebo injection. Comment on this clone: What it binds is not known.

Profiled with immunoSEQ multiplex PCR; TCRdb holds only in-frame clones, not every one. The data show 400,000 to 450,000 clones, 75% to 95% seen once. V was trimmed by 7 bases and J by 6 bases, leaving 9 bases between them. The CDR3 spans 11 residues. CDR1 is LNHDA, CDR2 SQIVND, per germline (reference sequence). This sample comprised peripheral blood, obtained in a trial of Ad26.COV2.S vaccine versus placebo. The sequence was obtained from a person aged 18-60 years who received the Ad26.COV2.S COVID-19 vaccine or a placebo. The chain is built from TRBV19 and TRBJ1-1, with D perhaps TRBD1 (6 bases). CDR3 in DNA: TGTGCCAGTAAGGACAGAGCTGAAGCTTTCTTT. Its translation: CASKDRAEAFF.